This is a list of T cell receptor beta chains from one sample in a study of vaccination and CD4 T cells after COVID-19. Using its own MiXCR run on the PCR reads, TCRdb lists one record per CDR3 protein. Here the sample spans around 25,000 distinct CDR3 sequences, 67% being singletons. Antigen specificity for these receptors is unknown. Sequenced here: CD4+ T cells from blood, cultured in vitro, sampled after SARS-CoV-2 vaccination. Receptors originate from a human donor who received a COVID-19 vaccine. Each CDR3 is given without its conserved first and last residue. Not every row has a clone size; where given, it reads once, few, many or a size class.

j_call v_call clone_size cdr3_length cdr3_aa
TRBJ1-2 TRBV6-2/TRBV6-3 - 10 ASSQGFDGYT
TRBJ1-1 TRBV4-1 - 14 ASSHVWTGEKTEAF
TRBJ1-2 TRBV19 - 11 ASSLRGGYGYT
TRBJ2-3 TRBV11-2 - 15 ASSLGVAGGFTDTQY
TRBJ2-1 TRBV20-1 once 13 SAGERTGGWTEQF
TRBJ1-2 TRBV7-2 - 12 ASSTTGPNYGYT
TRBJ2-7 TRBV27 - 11 ASSRRTSYEQY
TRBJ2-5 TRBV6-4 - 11 ASSDPVQETQY
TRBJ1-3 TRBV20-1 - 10 SAVPGPDTIY
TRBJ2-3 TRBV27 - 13 ASRQGGRGTDTQY
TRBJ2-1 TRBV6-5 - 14 ASSYALGGGYNEQF
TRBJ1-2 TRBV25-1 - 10 ARPWTRRGYT
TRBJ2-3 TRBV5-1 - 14 ASSLPSGGAADTQY
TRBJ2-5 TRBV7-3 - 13 ASSLTAGVKETQY
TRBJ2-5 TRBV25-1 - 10 ASSDRGETQY
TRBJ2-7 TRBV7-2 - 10 ASSLGTAEQY
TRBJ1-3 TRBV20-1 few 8 SSSGNTIY
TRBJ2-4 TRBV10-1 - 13 ASSEGGAGKNIQY
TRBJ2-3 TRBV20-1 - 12 SAPGAGVRDTQY
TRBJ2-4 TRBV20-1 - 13 SAQGATGRENIQY
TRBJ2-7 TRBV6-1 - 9 ASSDLYEQY
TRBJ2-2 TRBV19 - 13 ASSRPAGSPGELF
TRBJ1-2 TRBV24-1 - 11 ATSDGTNYGYT
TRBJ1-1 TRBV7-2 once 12 ASSLGPVTTEAF
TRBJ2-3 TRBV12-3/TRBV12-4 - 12 ASSRDRGSDTQY
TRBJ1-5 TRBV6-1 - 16 ASTLLVRTVGSNQPQH
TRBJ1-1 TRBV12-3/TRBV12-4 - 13 ASSQAKGIATEAF
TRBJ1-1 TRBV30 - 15 AWSVPRDYGMNTEAF
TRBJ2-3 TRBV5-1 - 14 ASSLAGHPSTDTQY
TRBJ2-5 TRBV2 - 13 ASSFGLDTQETQY
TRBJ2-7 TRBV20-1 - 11 SASRDRGYEQY
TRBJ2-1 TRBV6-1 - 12 ASRQTGFPNEQF
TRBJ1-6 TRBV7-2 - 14 ASSFGGRGLGSPLH
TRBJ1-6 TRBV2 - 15 ASSEAKPQGANSPLH
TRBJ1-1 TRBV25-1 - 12 ASSEYSTRGQAF
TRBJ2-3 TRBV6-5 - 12 ASSYSLGTDTQY
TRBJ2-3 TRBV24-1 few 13 ATSDPGLAPDTQY
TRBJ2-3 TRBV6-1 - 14 ASSDRARLAADTQY
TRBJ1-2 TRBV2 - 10 ASSEAGQVHT
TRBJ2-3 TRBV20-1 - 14 SAGPGTSGGRDTQY
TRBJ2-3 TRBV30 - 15 AWSPRLAGGLRDTQY
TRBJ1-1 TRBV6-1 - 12 ASSDGGANTEAF
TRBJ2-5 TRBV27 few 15 ASSLSLRPGGRGTQY
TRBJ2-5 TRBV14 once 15 ASSHGLTSGPWETQY
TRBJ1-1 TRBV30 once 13 AWSVYWDRNTEAF
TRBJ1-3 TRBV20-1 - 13 SARSGTGPGNTIY
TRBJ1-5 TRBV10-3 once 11 AIWGGPNQPQH
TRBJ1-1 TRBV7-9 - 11 ASSLATNTEAF
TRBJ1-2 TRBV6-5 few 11 ASSYGKIYGYT
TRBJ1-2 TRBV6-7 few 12 ASSPGQGSYGYT
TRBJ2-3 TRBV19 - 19 ASSIQGRGTSHLPRTDTQY
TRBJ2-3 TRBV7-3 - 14 ASSTIAGGSTDTQY
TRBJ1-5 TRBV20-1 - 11 SAQGQGSQPQH
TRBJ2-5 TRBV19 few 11 ASSIFRAETQY
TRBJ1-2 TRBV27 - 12 ASTSGQPNYGYT
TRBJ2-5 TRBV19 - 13 ASSNLDRGLETQY
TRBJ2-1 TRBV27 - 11 ASREQGRGEQF
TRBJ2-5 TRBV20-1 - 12 SARDDRGMETQY